This entry lists 18 T cell receptor beta chains sequenced from one sample in a study of shared clonotypes between healthy human individuals. The method was immunoSEQ multiplex PCR; TCRdb's version includes in-frame clones alone and lacks a portion of them. The sample carries just over 2,000,000 clones, roughly 96% recorded once. The specimen was naive CD4+ T cells sorted from blood. As to subset: CD45RA+ positively selected. All receptors derive from a young man in good health.

CDR3 loop: CASSPQGGTVGQPQHF. DNA of the CDR3: TGTGCCAGTAGTCCACAAGGCGGGACCGTCGGTCAGCCCCAGCATTTT. V gene TRBV19 combines with J gene TRBJ1-5, with D tentatively TRBD1 (5 bases). The germline gives CDR1 LNHDA, CDR2 SQIVND (reference sequence). The V end was cut by 5 bases, the J end by 6 bases, with 20 bases between. The CDR3 spans 16 residues.

V and J are TRBV6-4 and TRBJ1-5; D is ambiguous. The CDR3 sequence is 16 residues long. CDR1 and CDR2 from the germline V gene are MRHNA and SNTAGT. The V end was cut by 5 bases, the J end by 0 bases, with 14 bases between. In DNA, the CDR3 is TGTGCCAGCAGTCCACGGCCTGCTTATAGCAATCAGCCCCAGCATTTT. It yields the protein CASSPRPAYSNQPQHF.

V is TRBV28 and J is TRBJ1-5, with D perhaps matching TRBD1 (6 bases). V was clipped by 5 bases and J by 3 bases, with 17 bases between them. The germline V gene has CDR1 MDHEN and CDR2 SYDVKM. The CDR3 has 16 amino acids. The CDR3 region is CASSLRRTAPNQPQHF. In DNA form, the CDR3 reads TGTGCCAGCAGTCTAAGACGGACAGCTCCCAATCAGCCCCAGCATTTT.

This clone occurred many times. The same CDR3 arises from other DNA sequences in this sample as well. The V gene is TRBV11-2, the J gene TRBJ1-6; D is perhaps TRBD1 (5 bases). V lost 4 bases to trimming and J lost 8 bases, with 15 bases between them. The germline CDR1 and CDR2 sequences are SGHAT and FQNNGV. The CDR3 is made up of 15 amino acids. The CDR3 reads CASSYQGLGHSPLHF. CDR3 DNA sequence: TGTGCCAGCAGCTACCAGGGCCTAGGTCATTCACCCCTCCACTTT.

The chain has TRBV11-2 and TRBJ2-7; TRBD2 aligns across 8 bases. This CDR3 comprises 16 residues. Germline V gene data show CDR1 as SGHAT and CDR2 as FQNNGV. V trimming: 1 base; J trimming: 1 base; junction bases outside the gene matches: 6. CDR3 sequence: CASSLAVSGGSYEQYF. CDR3 DNA sequence: TGTGCCAGCAGCTTAGCGGTCAGCGGGGGTTCCTACGAGCAGTACTTC.

In its sample, this clone was seen once. This sequence joins TRBV7-8 and TRBJ1-6; D unclear. The CDR3 is 13 amino acids. V was trimmed by 7 bases and J by 9 bases, leaving 13 bases between them. Germline V gene data show CDR1 as SGHVS and CDR2 as FQNEAQ. The CDR3 DNA reads as TGTGCCAGCACTATGCAGCAGCGTTCACCCCTCCACTTT. Amino acid sequence: CASTMQQRSPLHF.

This clone was counted between two and nine times. This rearrangement joins TRBV5-1 to TRBJ1-1, with 9 bases aligning to TRBD1. From germline, CDR1 is SGHRS and CDR2 YFSETQ. Germline trimming cut 6 bases from V and 4 bases from J; bases unmatched to any gene: 7. This CDR3 region has 14 residues. Written as DNA, the CDR3 is TGCGCCAGCACCGTGGGACAGGGAGGCACTGAAGCTTTCTTT. It specifies CASTVGQGGTEAFF. Supplemented by reference TRBV5-1 and TRBJ1-1, the full variable domain reads KAGVTQTPRYLIKTRGQQVTLSCSPISGHRSVSWYQQTPGQGLQFLFEYFSETQRNKGNFPGRFSGRQFSNSRSEMNVSTLELGDSALYLCASTVGQGGTEAFFGQGTRLTVV.

The chain's CDR3 is CASSLSENTEAFF. The DNA for the CDR3 is TGTGCCAGCAGTTTATCAGAGAACACTGAAGCTTTCTTT. The chain combines TRBV28 with TRBJ1-1; D remains unclear. The CDR3 contains 13 residues. Looked up from germline, CDR1 is MDHEN and CDR2 is SYDVKM. Trimming took off 1 base at V and 1 base at J, with 4 bases between the two ends. Complete variable domain (other parts from reference TRBV28 and TRBJ1-1): DVKVTQSSRYLVKRTGEKVFLECVQDMDHENMFWYRQDPGLGLRLIYFSYDVKMKEKGDIPEGYSVSREKKERFSLILESASTNQTSMYLCASSLSENTEAFFGQGTRLTVV.

J is TRBJ1-4 and V is TRBV28, with 9 bases aligning to TRBD1. CDR1 MDHEN and CDR2 SYDVKM come from the germline V gene. Losses at the gene ends were 2 bases for V and 14 bases for J; bases not matched to a gene: 12. The CDR3 is 15 residues long. CDR3 protein: CASSLPGQGPKELFF. The CDR3 DNA sequence: TGTGCCAGCAGTTTACCGGGACAGGGTCCAAAAGAGCTGTTTTTT.

The chain is built from TRBV19 and TRBJ1-5; TRBD1 agrees at 10 bases. Germline V gives CDR1 LNHDA, CDR2 SQIVND (reference sequence). With V trimmed by 8 bases and J by 6 bases, 7 bases remained unmatched. The CDR3 covers 14 residues. The CDR3 spells CASRDRGGSQPQHF. CDR3 nucleotide sequence: TGTGCCAGTCGGGACAGGGGCGGTAGTCAGCCCCAGCATTTT.

Points on this clone: Other DNA sequences from this sample encode an identical CDR3 as well. This chain connects TRBV5-1 to TRBJ2-3; a possible D gene is TRBD2 (5 bases). The V gene's germline CDR1 is SGHRS and CDR2 YFSETQ. The V end lost 4 bases, the J end lost 2 bases, and 11 bases lay between the germline ends. CDR3 length equals 14 residues. The CDR3 bases are TGCGCCAGCAGCCTGAGCGGAACCACAGATACGCAGTATTTT. Protein: CASSLSGTTDTQYF.

The CDR3 protein is CASSLAGSNTGELFF. The CDR3 coding sequence is TGTGCCAGCAGCCTAGCGGGGTCGAACACCGGGGAGCTGTTTTTT. The chain has TRBV11-2 and TRBJ2-2; 9 nucleotides line up with TRBD2. CDR1 is SGHAT, CDR2 FQNNGV, per germline. This CDR3 is 15 amino acids long. Trimming at V came to 5 bases and at J to 0 bases, leaving 1 base not matched to a gene.

This chain links TRBV6-6 with TRBJ2-7; 7 bases are shared with TRBD1. The ends lost 6 bases at V and 2 bases at J; junction bases unmatched: 4. CDR3 length: 13 residues. The germline CDR1 and CDR2 sequences are MNHNY and SVGAGI (reference sequence). Here the CDR3 DNA reads TGTGCCAGCAGCATTGGGACAGCCTACGAGCAGTACTTC. This codes for CASSIGTAYEQYF.

Concerning this clone: The same CDR3 can be traced to other DNA sequences in this sample. The chain's CDR3 is CSVGQGSYEQYF. In DNA, the CDR3 is TGCAGCGTTGGACAGGGTTCCTACGAGCAGTACTTC. The chain combines TRBV29-1 with TRBJ2-7; 7 bases are shared with TRBD1. The CDR3 sequence is 12 residues long. Germline V CDR1 and CDR2: SQVTM, ANQGSEA. Trimming removed 4 bases from V and 1 base from J; junction bases left unmatched: 1.

V gene TRBV19 combines with J gene TRBJ2-7; D might be TRBD1 (5 bases). The CDR3 runs to 15 residues. Germline values: CDR1 LNHDA, CDR2 SQIVND (reference sequence). V lost 3 bases and J lost 0, with 12 bases in between. The CDR3 nucleotides read TGTGCCAGTAGTATCGTTCAGGGTAGCTCCTACGAGCAGTACTTC. It is translated as CASSIVQGSSYEQYF.

The rearrangement uses TRBV19 and TRBJ2-7; the match to TRBD1 covers 9 bases. V lost 6 bases, J lost 2 bases, and 11 bases stayed unmatched. CDR3 length: 16 amino acids. Germline loops: CDR1 LNHDA, CDR2 SQIVND (reference sequence). This chain's CDR3 is CASSDERGQGTYEQYF. CDR3 coding DNA: TGTGCCAGTAGCGATGAGAGAGGACAGGGGACCTACGAGCAGTACTTC.

The V and J genes are TRBV5-1 and TRBJ2-1; D is possibly TRBD1 or TRBD2 (7 bases each). CDR3 length: 16 amino acids. The V and J ends lost 2 bases and 7 bases respectively, with 19 bases between them. Germline values: CDR1 SGHRS, CDR2 YFSETQ. The CDR3 nucleotides are TGCGCCAGCAGCTTATTCCCCGAGCAGGGGGGGAATGAGCAGTTCTTC. The encoded protein is CASSLFPEQGGNEQFF.

CDR3 protein: CASSSPGAGSNEQFF. In nucleotides, the CDR3 is TGTGCCAGCAGTTCACCGGGCGCCGGTTCGAATGAGCAGTTCTTC. This chain uses TRBV6-1 with TRBJ2-1; no clear D. This CDR3 contains 15 residues. Germline assignment: CDR1 MNHNS and CDR2 SASEGT. The germline V and J ends were trimmed by 5 bases and 7 bases, with 18 bases remaining between them.